This T cell receptor beta chain derives from a study of blood T cell repertoires in COVID-19. The CDR3 has 16 amino acids. Germline loops: CDR1 LGHNA, CDR2 YNFKEQ. V lost 5 bases to trimming and J lost 1 base, with 14 bases between them. In the authors' methods: The authors estimated nucleated cell counts from reference gene primer amplification. The repertoire was sequenced with immunoSEQ multiplex PCR; TCRdb's copy has only in-frame clones and lacks some. The V and J calls and clone size were taken over from that table, and D and trimming were inferred from the DNA. The sample includes about 49,000 clones, 75% to 85% of them seen just once.

The source material was peripheral blood. This clonotype was obtained from a woman aged 60-75 years with acute or convalescent COVID-19. This chain links TRBV4-2 with TRBJ1-4; possibly TRBD1 for D (5 bases). Written as DNA, the CDR3 is TGTGCCAGCAGCTCCGCGGCAAGGGGAACTAATGAAAAACTGTTTTTT. It is translated as CASSSAARGTNEKLFF.